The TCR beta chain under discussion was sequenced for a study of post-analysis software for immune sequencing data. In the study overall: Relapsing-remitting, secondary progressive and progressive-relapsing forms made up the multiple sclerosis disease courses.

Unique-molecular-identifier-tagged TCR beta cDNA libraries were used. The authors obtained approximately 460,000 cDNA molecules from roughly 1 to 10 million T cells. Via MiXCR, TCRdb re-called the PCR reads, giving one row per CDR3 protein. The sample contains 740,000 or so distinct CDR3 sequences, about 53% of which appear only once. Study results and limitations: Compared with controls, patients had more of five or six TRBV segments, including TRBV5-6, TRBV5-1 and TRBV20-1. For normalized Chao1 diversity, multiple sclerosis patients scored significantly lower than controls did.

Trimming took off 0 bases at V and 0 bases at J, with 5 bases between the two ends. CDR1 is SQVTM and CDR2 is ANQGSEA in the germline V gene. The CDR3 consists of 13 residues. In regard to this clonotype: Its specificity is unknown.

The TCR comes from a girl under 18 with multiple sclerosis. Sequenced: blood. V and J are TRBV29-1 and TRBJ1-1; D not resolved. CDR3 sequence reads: CSVEDRLNTEAFF. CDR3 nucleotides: TGCAGCGTTGAAGACAGATTGAACACTGAAGCTTTCTTT.